This T cell receptor beta chain was captured in a study of blood T cell repertoires in COVID-19. Trimming removed 4 bases at V and 2 bases at J, with 15 bases between. The CDR3 sequence is 15 residues long. Germline CDR1 reads SGHDN; CDR2 reads FVKESK. Produced via immunoSEQ multiplex PCR; TCRdb's table is partial and in-frame only. The data contain roughly 180,000 clones, approximately 80% of them singletons. This sequence joins TRBV14 and TRBJ2-7; the D gene is possibly TRBD1 (6 bases). The source material was PBMCs or T cells enriched from blood (not recorded which). The clonotype originates from a man aged 50-60 years who had recovered from COVID-19. This chain's CDR3 is CASSPIPPGAYEQYF. The CDR3 DNA is TGTGCCAGCAGCCCCATTCCCCCAGGGGCCTACGAGCAGTACTTC. The whole variable domain, remainder taken from reference TRBV14 and TRBJ2-7, is EAGVTQFPSHSVIEKGQTVTLRCDPISGHDNLYWYRRVMGKEIKFLLHFVKESKQDESGMPNNRFLAERTGGTYSTLKVQPAELEDSGVYFCASSPIPPGAYEQYFGPGTRLTVT.